These T cell receptor beta chains were read from a single sample in a study of OX40 agonist ivuxolimab in advanced cancers. Here immunoSEQ multiplex PCR was the method, and the copy in TCRdb shows in-frame clones only, minus some. The table has roughly 69,000 clones, around 86% seen once; the top ten hold 4%. The material sequenced was CD4+ or CD8+ T cells sorted from blood, taken in a trial of the OX40 agonist ivuxolimab. The source is an adult with an advanced solid tumor such as melanoma, head and neck, liver or kidney cancer. The CDR3 runs from the conserved cysteine through the conserved F or W. D genes are given only for firm matches. The size field is filled for only some rows; it gives once, few, many or a size class.

d_call,v_call,j_call,clone_size,cdr3_length,cdr3_aa,cdr3_nt
TRBD2,TRBV11-3,TRBJ2-3,-,16,CASSKTSGSRADTQYF,TGTGCCAGCAGCAAGACTAGCGGGAGTAGGGCAGATACGCAGTATTTT
-,TRBV4-2,TRBJ1-1,-,15,CASSLTGLIITEAFF,TGTGCCAGCAGCCTGACGGGGCTAATTATAACTGAAGCTTTCTTT
-,TRBV7-2,TRBJ2-3,-,15,CASSPRRAPEGTQYF,TGTGCCAGCAGCCCCCGCCGAGCCCCCGAGGGTACGCAGTATTTT
-,TRBV18,TRBJ2-6,-,14,CASSPDSGANVLTF,TGTGCCAGCTCACCAGACTCTGGGGCCAACGTCCTGACTTTC
-,TRBV7-3,TRBJ2-5,once,15,CASSLGAAGQETQYF,TGTGCCAGCAGCTTAGGGGCGGCGGGCCAAGAGACCCAGTACTTC
-,TRBV19,TRBJ2-7,medium-sized,15,CASRRETGRPSEQYF,TGTGCCAGTAGGAGGGAGACCGGGAGACCTAGCGAGCAGTACTTC
TRBD1,TRBV28,TRBJ1-2,-,12,CASTTGGKGYTF,TGTGCCAGCACCACAGGGGGGAAAGGCTACACCTTC
-,TRBV27,TRBJ2-5,-,13,CASSLGFEKTQYF,TGTGCCAGCAGTTTGGGGTTTGAGAAGACCCAGTACTTC
-,TRBV10-3,TRBJ1-5,-,16,CAISEGAVSLNQPQHF,TGTGCCATCAGTGAAGGGGCAGTCTCCCTTAATCAGCCCCAGCATTTT
-,TRBV7-3,TRBJ1-2,-,13,CASSLTAGYGYTF,TGTGCCAGCAGCTTAACTGCCGGTTATGGCTACACCTTC
TRBD1,TRBV5-4,TRBJ1-1,-,14,CASSPQDRDTEAFF,TGTGCCAGCAGCCCTCAAGACAGGGACACTGAAGCTTTCTTT
TRBD2,TRBV9,TRBJ2-2,-,17,CASSPGTSGATTGELFF,TGTGCCAGCAGCCCCGGGACTAGCGGGGCGACAACCGGGGAGCTGTTTTTT
TRBD1,TRBV7-9,TRBJ2-3,-,14,CASSSGQMLRGQYF,TGTGCCAGCAGCTCGGGACAGATGTTAAGGGGGCAGTATTTT
TRBD1,TRBV7-2,TRBJ2-5,-,14,CASSTGQGRETQYF,TGTGCCAGCAGCACGGGACAGGGCAGGGAGACCCAGTACTTC
-,TRBV2,TRBJ2-7,-,12,CASSESLYEQYF,TGTGCCAGCAGTGAAAGCCTTTACGAGCAGTACTTC
-,TRBV7-2,TRBJ1-1,-,16,CASSFRPAGINTEAFF,TGTGCCAGCAGCTTCCGGCCTGCAGGGATCAACACTGAAGCTTTCTTT
-,TRBV7-6,TRBJ2-2,-,16,CASSQLQGRGTGELFF,TGTGCCAGCAGCCAACTTCAGGGGCGAGGCACCGGGGAGCTGTTTTTT
-,TRBV7-9,TRBJ2-5,-,15,CASSLVYGTQETQYF,TGTGCCAGCAGCTTAGTTTACGGGACTCAAGAGACCCAGTACTTC
TRBD2,TRBV28,TRBJ2-1,-,16,CASSFRVSGSLGEQFF,TGTGCCAGCAGTTTTAGGGTTAGCGGGAGTTTGGGTGAGCAGTTCTTC
-,TRBV19,TRBJ1-1,-,13,CASSHGGGGEAFF,TGTGCCAGTAGTCACGGGGGCGGGGGTGAAGCTTTCTTT
TRBD1,TRBV5-1,TRBJ2-3,once,15,CASTGTGGYTDTQYF,TGCGCCAGCACCGGGACAGGGGGGTACACAGATACGCAGTATTTT
-,TRBV18,TRBJ2-1,-,15,CASSLHRESYNEQFF,TGTGCCAGCTCACTCCACCGGGAGTCCTACAATGAGCAGTTCTTC
-,TRBV28,TRBJ1-1,-,12,CASRGGYTEAFF,TGTGCCAGCCGCGGGGGGTACACTGAAGCTTTCTTT
-,TRBV6-5,TRBJ2-5,-,15,CASSYRGGGRETQYF,TGTGCCAGCAGTTACAGGGGAGGGGGGCGAGAGACCCAGTACTTC
-,TRBV5-6,TRBJ1-6,-,16,CASSWGDTGNNSPLHF,TGTGCCAGCAGCTGGGGGGACACGGGAAATAATTCACCCCTCCACTTT
TRBD2,TRBV7-3,TRBJ2-7,-,16,CASSLNGLAGTDEQYF,TGTGCCAGCAGCTTAAACGGACTAGCGGGGACGGACGAGCAGTACTTC
-,TRBV6-1,TRBJ1-5,-,13,CASTGTTDQPQHF,TGTGCCAGCACCGGTACGACGGATCAGCCCCAGCATTTT
-,TRBV28,TRBJ2-5,-,15,CASSGRLEGEETQYF,TGTGCCAGCAGTGGGAGATTAGAAGGGGAAGAGACCCAGTACTTC
TRBD2,TRBV9,TRBJ2-1,-,16,CASTATGTSGRDEQFF,TGTGCCAGCACCGCCACCGGGACTAGCGGGCGAGATGAGCAGTTCTTC
-,TRBV7-9,TRBJ1-1,-,14,CASSSSGGRTEAFF,TGTGCCAGCAGCTCCAGTGGGGGGCGCACTGAAGCTTTCTTT
TRBD1,TRBV6-6,TRBJ1-6,-,16,CASSYSTGQGNSPLHF,TGTGCCAGCAGTTACTCAACCGGACAGGGCAATTCACCCCTCCACTTT
-,TRBV7-2,TRBJ2-7,-,14,CASCNLDHSYEQYF,TGTGCCAGTTGTAATCTGGATCACTCCTACGAGCAGTACTTC
-,TRBV9,TRBJ1-2,-,19,CASSPRGGTPRSFNYGYTF,TGTGCCAGCAGCCCGAGGGGGGGGACACCGAGATCGTTTAACTATGGCTACACCTTC
-,TRBV5-1,TRBJ2-1,-,15,CASSWWGERDNEQFF,TGCGCCAGCAGCTGGTGGGGGGAAAGGGACAATGAGCAGTTCTTC
TRBD2,TRBV7-9,TRBJ2-5,-,11,CAGGGESPQYF,TGTGCCGGTGGGGGGGAGAGTCCCCAGTACTTC
-,TRBV19,TRBJ2-5,once,14,CASSINLGEETQYF,TGTGCCAGTAGTATTAACCTGGGAGAGGAGACCCAGTACTTC
-,TRBV5-1,TRBJ1-2,-,14,CASSLSTANYGYTF,TGCGCCAGCAGCTTGAGTACAGCTAACTATGGCTACACCTTC
-,TRBV7-9,TRBJ2-2,once,15,CASSLAGRYTGELFF,TGTGCCAGCAGCTTAGCAGGGAGATACACCGGGGAGCTGTTTTTT
-,TRBV7-9,TRBJ2-1,-,15,CASSHRSSNNNEQFF,TGTGCCAGCAGCCACAGGAGTTCTAACAACAATGAGCAGTTCTTC
-,TRBV2,TRBJ1-5,-,14,CASRMGQSNQPQHF,TGTGCCAGCAGGATGGGACAAAGCAATCAGCCCCAGCATTTT
TRBD2,TRBV27,TRBJ2-3,-,14,CASKVSGSTDTQYF,TGTGCCAGCAAGGTTAGCGGGAGCACAGATACGCAGTATTTT
-,TRBV19,TRBJ2-7,-,14,CASSATTSGYEQYF,TGTGCCAGTAGTGCCACGACTTCGGGCTACGAGCAGTACTTC
-,TRBV11-3,TRBJ1-2,-,13,CASSLEGYYGYTF,TGTGCCAGCAGCTTAGAAGGGTACTATGGCTACACCTTC